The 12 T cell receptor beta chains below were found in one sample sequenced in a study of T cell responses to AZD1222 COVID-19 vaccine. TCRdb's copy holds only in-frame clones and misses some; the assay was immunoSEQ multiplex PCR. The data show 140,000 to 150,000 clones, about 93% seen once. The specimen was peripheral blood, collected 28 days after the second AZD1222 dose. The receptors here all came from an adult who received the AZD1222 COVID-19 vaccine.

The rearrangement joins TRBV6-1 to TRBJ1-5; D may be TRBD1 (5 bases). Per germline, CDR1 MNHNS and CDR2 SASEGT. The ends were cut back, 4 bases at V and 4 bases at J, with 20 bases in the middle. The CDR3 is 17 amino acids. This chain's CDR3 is CASSGSGGVSQNQPQHF. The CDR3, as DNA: TGTGCCAGCAGTGGAAGTGGGGGGGTTAGCCAGAATCAGCCCCAGCATTTT.

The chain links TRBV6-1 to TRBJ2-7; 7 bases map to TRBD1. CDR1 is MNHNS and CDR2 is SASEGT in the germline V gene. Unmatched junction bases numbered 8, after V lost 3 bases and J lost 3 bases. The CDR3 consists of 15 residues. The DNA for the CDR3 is TGTGCCAGCAGTGAGAGGGACAGATCTTTCTACGAGCAGTACTTC. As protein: CASSERDRSFYEQYF.

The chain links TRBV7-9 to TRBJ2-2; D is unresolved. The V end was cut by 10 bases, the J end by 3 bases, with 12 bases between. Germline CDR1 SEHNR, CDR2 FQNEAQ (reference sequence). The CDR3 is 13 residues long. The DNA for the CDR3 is TGTGCCACCAAAATGACCGACACCGGGGAGCTGTTTTTT. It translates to CATKMTDTGELFF.

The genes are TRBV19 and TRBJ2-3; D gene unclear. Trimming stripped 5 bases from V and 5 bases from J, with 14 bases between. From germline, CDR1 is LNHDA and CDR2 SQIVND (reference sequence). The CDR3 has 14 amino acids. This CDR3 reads CASSPVHLGDTQYF. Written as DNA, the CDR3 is TGTGCCAGTAGTCCGGTTCATCTGGGAGATACGCAGTATTTT.

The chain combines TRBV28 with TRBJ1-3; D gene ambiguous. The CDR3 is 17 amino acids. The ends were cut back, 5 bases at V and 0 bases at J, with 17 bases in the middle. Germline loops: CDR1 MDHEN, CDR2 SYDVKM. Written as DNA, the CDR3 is TGTGCCAGCAGTCTCCCTCACAGTGGGAGCTCTGGAAACACCATATATTTT. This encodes CASSLPHSGSSGNTIYF.

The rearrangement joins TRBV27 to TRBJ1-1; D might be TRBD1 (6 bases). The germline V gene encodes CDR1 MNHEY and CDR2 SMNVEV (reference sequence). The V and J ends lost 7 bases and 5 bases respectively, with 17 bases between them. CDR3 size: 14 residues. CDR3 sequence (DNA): TGTGCCAGCACGGACCAATGGGGGCGTACTGAAGCTTTCTTT. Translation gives CASTDQWGRTEAFF.

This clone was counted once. Here the CDR3 reads CAIGQTYEQYF. CDR3 bases: TGTGCCATCGGACAGACCTACGAGCAGTACTTC. The genes are TRBV10-3 and TRBJ2-5; tentative D call: TRBD1 (6 bases). The J call may be wrong; the DNA end is better matched by TRBJ2-7. Germline V gene lookup returns CDR1 ENHRY and CDR2 SYGVKD. This CDR3 contains 11 residues.

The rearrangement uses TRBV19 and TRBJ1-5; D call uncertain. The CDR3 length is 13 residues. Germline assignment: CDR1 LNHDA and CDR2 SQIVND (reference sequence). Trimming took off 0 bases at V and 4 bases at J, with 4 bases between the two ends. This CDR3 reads CASSIDWNQPQHF. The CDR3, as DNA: TGTGCCAGTAGTATAGATTGGAATCAGCCCCAGCATTTT.

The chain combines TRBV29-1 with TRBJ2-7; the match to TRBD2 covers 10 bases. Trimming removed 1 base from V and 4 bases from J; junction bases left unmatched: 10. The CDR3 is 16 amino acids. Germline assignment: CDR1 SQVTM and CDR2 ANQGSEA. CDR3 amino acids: CSVEAPVGLARYEQYF. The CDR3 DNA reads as TGCAGCGTTGAAGCGCCCGTGGGACTAGCGAGATACGAGCAGTACTTC.

In nucleotides, the CDR3 is TGTGCCAGCAGTTATAGCGACGATGAGCAGTTCTTC. This translates into CASSYSDDEQFF. The chain recombines TRBV6-6 with TRBJ2-1; possible D gene TRBD2, 5 bases. Trimming took off 3 bases at V and 8 bases at J, with 8 bases between the two ends. Germline V gene lookup returns CDR1 MNHNY and CDR2 SVGAGI (reference sequence). The CDR3 loop spans 12 amino acids.

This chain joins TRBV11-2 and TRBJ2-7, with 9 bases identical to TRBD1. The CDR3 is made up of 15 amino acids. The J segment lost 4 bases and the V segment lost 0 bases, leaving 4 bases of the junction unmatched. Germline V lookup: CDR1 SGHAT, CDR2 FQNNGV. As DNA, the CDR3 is TGTGCCAGCAGCTTAGAAGGCGGGACAGGGTACGAGCAGTACTTC. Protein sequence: CASSLEGGTGYEQYF.

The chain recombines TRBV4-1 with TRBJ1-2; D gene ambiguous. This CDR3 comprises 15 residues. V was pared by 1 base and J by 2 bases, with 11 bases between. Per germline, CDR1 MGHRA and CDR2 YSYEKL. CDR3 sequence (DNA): TGCGCCAGCAGCCAAGGAATCGGGGTCAACTATGGCTACACCTTC. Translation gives CASSQGIGVNYGYTF.